This is a list of T cell receptor beta chains from one sample in a study of blood T cells in healthy people across ages. Each CDR3 protein is one row after TCRdb ran MiXCR on the 5' RACE reads. The sample holds about 650,000 distinct CDR3 sequences, approximately 29% seen once. The sample was blood. These receptors all stem from a woman older than 75 in good health. Each CDR3 is given with its conserved first and last residue. A D gene is named only where the DNA matches it firmly. Some rows have no size entry. The others give once, few or many, or a class for an expanded clone.

d_gene: .; v_gene: TRBV27; j_gene: TRBJ2-1; abundance: .; CDR3aa: CASSLSHNEQFF; CDR3nt: TGTGCCAGCAGTTTATCTCACAATGAGCAGTTCTTC
d_gene: TRBD1; v_gene: TRBV20-1; j_gene: TRBJ2-3; abundance: many; CDR3aa: CSARLPTGHTDTQYF; CDR3nt: TGCAGTGCTAGATTGCCGACAGGGCACACAGATACGCAGTATTTT
d_gene: .; v_gene: TRBV7-9; j_gene: TRBJ2-1; abundance: .; CDR3aa: CASGLGGNEQFF; CDR3nt: TGTGCCAGCGGCTTAGGGGGCAATGAGCAGTTCTTC
d_gene: .; v_gene: TRBV6-5; j_gene: TRBJ2-7; abundance: many; CDR3aa: CASSPRSSYEQYF; CDR3nt: TGTGCCAGCAGCCCCCGCAGCTCCTACGAGCAGTACTTC
d_gene: .; v_gene: TRBV7-2; j_gene: TRBJ1-2; abundance: many; CDR3aa: CASSFVGYGYTF; CDR3nt: TGTGCCAGCAGCTTCGTAGGCTATGGCTACACCTTC
d_gene: .; v_gene: TRBV28; j_gene: TRBJ2-7; abundance: many; CDR3aa: CASSPQGPGGTYEQYF; CDR3nt: TGTGCCAGCAGTCCCCAGGGCCCCGGAGGGACCTACGAGCAGTACTTC
d_gene: .; v_gene: TRBV18; j_gene: TRBJ1-2; abundance: .; CDR3aa: CASSPRAMGDNYGYTF; CDR3nt: TGTGCCAGCTCACCAAGGGCGATGGGAGATAACTATGGCTACACCTTC
d_gene: .; v_gene: TRBV6-5; j_gene: TRBJ1-5; abundance: .; CDR3aa: CASSPLDRSNQPQHF; CDR3nt: TGTGCCAGCAGTCCGTTAGACAGGAGCAATCAGCCCCAGCATTTT
d_gene: .; v_gene: TRBV18; j_gene: TRBJ2-1; abundance: many; CDR3aa: CASSPLGGFSDNEQFF; CDR3nt: TGTGCCAGCTCACCATTAGGGGGATTTTCGGACAATGAGCAGTTCTTC
d_gene: TRBD1; v_gene: TRBV10-3; j_gene: TRBJ2-7; abundance: many; CDR3aa: CAIGDRVRSYEQYF; CDR3nt: TGTGCCATCGGGGACAGAGTAAGATCCTACGAGCAGTACTTC
d_gene: .; v_gene: TRBV5-4; j_gene: TRBJ1-5; abundance: many; CDR3aa: CASSLMGTAQPQHF; CDR3nt: TGTGCCAGCAGCTTGATGGGAACGGCTCAGCCCCAGCATTTT
d_gene: .; v_gene: TRBV9; j_gene: TRBJ2-7; abundance: many; CDR3aa: CASSVLPGSRDEQYF; CDR3nt: TGTGCCAGCAGCGTCTTACCGGGGTCACGGGACGAGCAGTACTTC
d_gene: TRBD1; v_gene: TRBV28; j_gene: TRBJ2-6; abundance: many; CDR3aa: CASRRTGGSGANVLTF; CDR3nt: TGTGCCAGCAGAAGGACAGGGGGCTCTGGGGCCAACGTCCTGACTTTC
d_gene: TRBD1; v_gene: TRBV6-1; j_gene: TRBJ1-4; abundance: .; CDR3aa: CASKNRGANEKRFF; CDR3nt: TGTGCCAGCAAAAACAGGGGGGCTAATGAAAAACGGTTTTTT
d_gene: .; v_gene: TRBV3-1; j_gene: TRBJ2-2; abundance: .; CDR3aa: CAGSQLDGQNTGELFF; CDR3nt: TGTGCCGGCAGCCAACTCGACGGGCAAAACACCGGGGAGCTGTTTTTT
d_gene: TRBD2; v_gene: TRBV20-1; j_gene: TRBJ2-3; abundance: .; CDR3aa: CSARNSGGADTQYF; CDR3nt: TGCAGTGCTAGAAATAGCGGGGGGGCGGATACGCAGTATTTT
d_gene: TRBD1; v_gene: TRBV4-2; j_gene: TRBJ1-2; abundance: many; CDR3aa: CASSQERGGQVGGYTF; CDR3nt: TGTGCCAGCAGCCAAGAGCGGGGAGGACAGGTCGGTGGCTACACCTTC
d_gene: .; v_gene: TRBV6-1; j_gene: TRBJ2-7; abundance: .; CDR3aa: CASSLETGGGYEQYF; CDR3nt: TGTGCCAGCTCCCTGGAGACAGGCGGCGGGTACGAGCAGTACTTC
d_gene: .; v_gene: TRBV6-4; j_gene: TRBJ1-5; abundance: .; CDR3aa: CASAQDGTSNQPRHF; CDR3nt: TGTGCCAGCGCCCAGGACGGAACTTCAAATCAGCCCCGGCATTTT